This T cell receptor (beta chain) was recorded in a study of shared clonotypes between healthy human individuals. The germline CDR1 and CDR2 sequences are SGDLS and YYNGEE. V shed 6 bases and J shed 7 bases, with 14 bases lying between them. The CDR3 has 12 residues. The naive CD8 population came from CD45RO-negative cells selected for CCR7, without terminally differentiated effector memory CD45RA+ cells. Only in-frame clones appear in the TCRdb table, and some are missing; sequencing was by immunoSEQ multiplex PCR. This sample has about 610,000 clones, with roughly 96% found just once. The chain has TRBV9 and TRBJ2-7; TRBD2 might be the D (5 bases). The clonotype originates from a woman in her thirties in good health. Material for sequencing was naive CD8+ T cells sorted from blood. The CDR3 spells CASNSPGGEQYF. The CDR3 DNA is TGTGCCAGCAACTCTCCAGGCGGGGAGCAGTACTTC. The full variable domain, completed using reference TRBV9 and TRBJ2-7, is DSGVTQTPKHLITATGQRVTLRCSPRSGDLSVYWYQQSLDQGLQFLIQYYNGEERAKGNILERFSAQQFPDLHSELNLSSLELGDSALYFCASNSPGGEQYFGPGTRLTVT.